A single sample gave rise to the 17 T cell receptor beta chains below, sequenced in a study of blood T cell repertoires in COVID-19. Some clones are missing from TCRdb's copy, which holds only in-frame ones; the method was immunoSEQ multiplex PCR. The sample includes around 54,000 clones, over 75% of them seen just once. The sample consisted of peripheral blood. These receptors came from a woman in her forties with active COVID-19.

The chain joins TRBV14 to TRBJ1-2; possible D gene TRBD1, 5 bases. Germline V gives CDR1 SGHDN, CDR2 FVKESK. The CDR3 runs to 15 residues. Trimming shortened V by 0 bases and J by 3 bases, and 11 bases separated the two germline ends. CDR3 in DNA: TGTGCCAGCAGCCAAGATCCGGGACTGCACTATGGCTACACCTTC. Translated, it gives CASSQDPGLHYGYTF.

This clone was recorded only once. The V gene is TRBV19, the J gene TRBJ1-4; D remains ambiguous. Trimming removed 4 bases from V and 5 bases from J, with 20 bases in between. CDR3 size: 17 residues. Looked up from germline, CDR1 is LNHDA and CDR2 is SQIVND (reference sequence). The CDR3 region is CASSTGRVGSRNEKLFF. CDR3 DNA: TGTGCCAGTAGTACTGGAAGGGTTGGGAGTCGGAATGAAAAACTGTTTTTT.

This chain joins TRBV6-4 and TRBJ2-1, with D possibly being TRBD2 (5 bases). The CDR3 covers 16 residues. The V gene lost 2 bases and the J gene lost 4 bases, with 15 bases spanning the gap. The germline V gene encodes CDR1 MRHNA and CDR2 SNTAGT. For the CDR3, the DNA is TGTGCCAGCAGTGACGAAGGACTCAGTCGATACAATGAGCAGTTCTTC. It specifies CASSDEGLSRYNEQFF.

This clone has only one observation. The chain combines TRBV5-1 with TRBJ2-3; the D gene is possibly TRBD2 (5 bases). Germline CDR1 is SGHRS and CDR2 is YFSETQ. The CDR3 loop spans 15 amino acids. The V and J ends lost 0 bases and 1 base respectively, with 9 bases between them. CDR3 region: CASSLAGYRTDTQYF. The CDR3 bases are TGCGCCAGCAGCTTGGCGGGGTACCGCACAGATACGCAGTATTTT.

The J gene is TRBJ2-7, the V gene TRBV9; D remains unclear. The CDR3 is 15 amino acids. The germline V gene has CDR1 SGDLS and CDR2 YYNGEE. V gave up 1 base and J gave up 3 bases, with 14 bases separating them. CDR3 bases: TGTGCCAGCAGCGTATCAGGTGGCGCGAGCTACGAGCAGTACTTC. Translation: CASSVSGGASYEQYF.

The chain is built from TRBV19 and TRBJ1-2; D unclear. The ends were cut back, 1 base at V and 6 bases at J, with 12 bases in the middle. Per the germline V gene, CDR1 is LNHDA and CDR2 is SQIVND (reference sequence). This CDR3 region has 14 residues. This CDR3 reads CASSIGSVTHGYTF. DNA of the CDR3: TGTGCCAGTAGTATAGGATCGGTAACCCATGGCTACACCTTC.

In this sample, this clone turned up once. This chain joins TRBV5-4 and TRBJ1-2; 8 positions agree with TRBD1. This CDR3 region has 13 residues. CDR1 and CDR2 (germline): SGHNT, YYREEE (reference sequence). V trimming: 4 bases; J trimming: 4 bases; junction bases outside the gene matches: 3. CDR3 sequence (DNA): TGTGCCAGCAGCCCGGACAGGGCCTATGGCTACACCTTC. Protein product: CASSPDRAYGYTF.

The CDR3 is CASKIRDSYLHGYTF. The CDR3 DNA is TGTGCCAGTAAGATCCGGGACTCCTATCTTCATGGCTACACCTTC. The J gene is TRBJ1-2, the V gene TRBV19; a weak D match, TRBD1 (5 bases). Germline values: CDR1 LNHDA, CDR2 SQIVND (reference sequence). This CDR3 comprises 15 residues. V lost 7 bases and J lost 6, with 21 bases in between. The full variable domain, its missing parts supplied by reference TRBV19 and TRBJ1-2, is DGGITQSPKYLFRKEGQNVTLSCEQNLNHDAMYWYRQDPGQGLRLIYYSQIVNDFQKGDIAEGYSVSREKKESFPLTVTSAQKNPTAFYLCASKIRDSYLHGYTFGSGTRLTVV.

This sequence joins TRBV5-1 and TRBJ2-3, with TRBD2 identical over 7 bases. CDR3 length: 15 residues. CDR1 is SGHRS and CDR2 is YFSETQ in the germline V gene. J was trimmed by 0 bases and V by 4 bases; bases with no gene match: 5. In nucleotides, the CDR3 is TGCGCCAGCAGCCCACTAGCGACAAGCACAGATACGCAGTATTTT. The encoded protein is CASSPLATSTDTQYF. Together with reference TRBV5-1 and TRBJ2-3, the CDR3 gives the full variable domain: KAGVTQTPRYLIKTRGQQVTLSCSPISGHRSVSWYQQTPGQGLQFLFEYFSETQRNKGNFPGRFSGRQFSNSRSEMNVSTLELGDSALYLCASSPLATSTDTQYFGPGTRLTVL.

This chain joins TRBV6-6 and TRBJ2-7; D possibly corresponds to TRBD1 (6 bases). The CDR3 covers 13 residues. The V end was cut by 7 bases, the J end by 1 base, with 11 bases between. The germline CDR1 and CDR2 sequences are MNHNY and SVGAGI (reference sequence). CDR3 nucleotides: TGTGCCAGCATGCGGACAGAGTCCTACGAGCAGTACTTC. The encoded protein is CASMRTESYEQYF.

The CDR3 region has the DNA TGTGCCAGCAGCCATACGGGTGGTACGCAGTATTTT. Its translation is CASSHTGGTQYF. V and J are TRBV11-3 and TRBJ2-3; the D is unclear. V lost 5 bases and J lost 8, with 11 bases in between. CDR3 length: 12 residues. Germline V lookup: CDR1 SGHNT, CDR2 YENEEA.

The chain combines TRBV11-3 with TRBJ1-1, with D unclear. The CDR3 spans 12 residues. The germline gives CDR1 SGHNT, CDR2 YENEEA. V gave up 0 bases and J gave up 11 bases, with 10 bases separating them. The DNA of the CDR3 is TGTGCCAGCAGCTTAGATGACAAGTTGGCTTTCTTT. As protein: CASSLDDKLAFF.

This chain uses TRBV12-3 or TRBV12-4 with TRBJ1-5; D is perhaps TRBD1 (6 bases). Trimming removed 5 bases from V and 9 bases from J, with 14 bases in between. The CDR3 is 13 residues long. CDR3 nucleotide sequence: TGTGCCAGCAGTGAGAACAGGGTAGGGCCCCAGCATTTT. This encodes CASSENRVGPQHF.

This clone turned up a few times. This sequence joins TRBV4-1 and TRBJ1-2; 8 positions match TRBD1. The CDR3 has 16 amino acids. Trimming removed 0 bases from V and 4 bases from J; junction bases left unmatched: 7. CDR1 and CDR2 (germline): MGHRA, YSYEKL. CDR3 region: CASSQEAQGASYGYTF. CDR3 sequence (DNA): TGCGCCAGCAGCCAAGAGGCCCAGGGGGCGTCCTATGGCTACACCTTC.

The chain carries TRBV25-1 and TRBJ1-1; D is ambiguous. Trimming took 6 bases from V and 7 from J, leaving 9 bases between them. Per the germline V gene, CDR1 is MGHDK and CDR2 is SYGVNS. CDR3 size: 11 residues. In DNA, the CDR3 is TGTGCCAGCAGAACCATAGATGAAGCTTTCTTT. Translated: CASRTIDEAFF. The full variable domain, with the rest looked up from reference TRBV25-1 and TRBJ1-1, is EADIYQTPRYLVIGTGKKITLECSQTMGHDKMYWYQQDPGMELHLIHYSYGVNSTEKGDLSSESTVSRIRTEHFPLTLESARPSHTSQYLCASRTIDEAFFGQGTRLTVV.

The CDR3 region has the DNA TGTGCCACGGCGGGGGGGAGCTACAATGAGCAGTTCTTC. Translating gives CATAGGSYNEQFF. The V and J genes are TRBV10-3 and TRBJ2-1; 9 bases align to TRBD2. Germline V gene lookup returns CDR1 ENHRY and CDR2 SYGVKD. Trimming at V came to 10 bases and at J to 3 bases, leaving 4 bases not matched to a gene. There are 13 residues in the CDR3.

This sequence joins TRBV11-2 and TRBJ2-5; 8 bases fit TRBD1. Germline lookup yields CDR1 SGHAT and CDR2 FQNNGV. With 4 bases clipped from V and 4 bases from J, the junction kept 8 bases outside the gene matches. The CDR3 contains 15 residues. CDR3 in amino acids: CASSSPRGRGETQYF. The CDR3 DNA sequence: TGTGCCAGCAGCTCCCCCAGGGGGCGGGGAGAGACCCAGTACTTC.